These 5 T cell receptor beta chains were all obtained from the same sample, sequenced in a study of blood T cell repertoires in COVID-19. The data were produced by immunoSEQ multiplex PCR, yet TCRdb's version contains in-frame clones alone and is incomplete. The sample includes about 240,000 clones, about 88% of them seen just once. Material: peripheral blood. All receptors come from a woman aged 50 to 60 with COVID-19, enrolled during active disease.

The chain couples TRBV19 to TRBJ2-7; D is perhaps TRBD1 (5 bases). The CDR3 has 18 amino acids. Germline CDR1 is LNHDA and CDR2 is SQIVND (reference sequence). V lost 2 bases and J 4 bases, leaving 24 bases between the germline ends. The CDR3 nucleotides are TGTGCCAGTAGTATACGGGTCCGCAGGACACCCCATCCATACGAGCAGTACTTC. Amino acid sequence: CASSIRVRRTPHPYEQYF.

The chain recombines TRBV7-3 with TRBJ2-7; D is perhaps TRBD2 (6 bases). V dropped 5 bases and J dropped 2 bases, with 13 bases sitting between them. The CDR3 spans 14 residues. Germline CDR1 and CDR2: SGHTA and FQGTGA. CDR3 in DNA: TGTGCCAGCAGCGCGGGACTTACACCCTACGAGCAGTACTTC. Its protein is CASSAGLTPYEQYF.

V usage is TRBV14 and J usage is TRBJ2-1, with D possibly matching TRBD2 (6 bases). V was trimmed by 3 bases and J by 12 bases, leaving 12 bases between them. CDR1 is SGHDN, CDR2 FVKESK, per germline. The CDR3 consists of 12 residues. CDR3 sequence reads: CASSHRGFWQFF. In DNA form, the CDR3 reads TGTGCCAGCAGCCACCGGGGGTTTTGGCAGTTCTTC. The whole variable domain, remainder taken from reference TRBV14 and TRBJ2-1, is EAGVTQFPSHSVIEKGQTVTLRCDPISGHDNLYWYRRVMGKEIKFLLHFVKESKQDESGMPNNRFLAERTGGTYSTLKVQPAELEDSGVYFCASSHRGFWQFFGPGTRLTVL.

The chain employs TRBV5-4 and TRBJ2-3; 9 nucleotides agree with TRBD2. The CDR3 has 16 residues. From germline, CDR1 is SGHNT and CDR2 YYREEE (reference sequence). V was clipped by 5 bases and J by 5 bases; unmatched bases: 12. CDR3 sequence (DNA): TGTGCCAGCAGGGAGAAGGCGGGGGGGCAAGGAGATACGCAGTATTTT. It yields the protein CASREKAGGQGDTQYF. Looking up the rest from reference TRBV5-4 and TRBJ2-3 gives the full variable domain: ETGVTQSPTHLIKTRGQQVTLRCSSQSGHNTVSWYQQALGQGPQFIFQYYREEENGRGNFPPRFSGLQFPNYSSELNVNALELDDSALYLCASREKAGGQGDTQYFGPGTRLTVL.

This clone was detected only a few times. This chain links TRBV7-2 with TRBJ1-1; 8 bases match TRBD1. This CDR3 has 18 residues. Germline trimming cut 2 bases from V and 1 base from J; bases unmatched to any gene: 12. The germline V gene encodes CDR1 SGHTA and CDR2 FQGNSA. The CDR3, as DNA: TGTGCCAGCAGCTTATACGTAGGACAGGGTCAAACGAACACTGAAGCTTTCTTT. It specifies CASSLYVGQGQTNTEAFF.